This TCR beta chain emerged from a study of cytomegalovirus exposure and HLA in healthy donors (dated by TCRdb to between 2016 and 2019). General notes on the study: An earlier analysis of 587 of the donors reported about 250 Gb of sequence data and 117 million unique TCR beta sequences from 150 million to 200 million T cells. About 320 gigabases of sequencing data and approximately 85 million unique TCR sequences were included in an early release covering over 600 HLA-typed donors. The genetic ancestry cluster associated with self-reported Caucasian donors included roughly 84% of the 398 genotyped donors. The aim of the study was to test whether cataloging public T cell receptors could identify signatures of past pathogen exposure. The study profiled the T cell repertoires of around 700 subjects by immunosequencing and related them to cytomegalovirus serostatus. A separate validation cohort of about 110 different subjects was used in addition to the approximately 670-subject first cohort. High-throughput TCR immunosequencing, statistical association of individual TCRs with disease status, and machine learning were combined to predict cytomegalovirus infection status. In a later analysis, previously published TCR beta repertoires from 666 donors were re-analyzed and high-resolution HLA genotyping was added so that TCR occurrence patterns could be studied. Rather than using new phenotypic data, the later analysis identified candidate immune exposures from TCR beta sequences and from how often those sequences occurred across donors. In an earlier analysis of 587 of the donors, high-throughput TCR beta sequencing was used to judge whether each TCR beta V gene segment behaved as functional or pseudogenic. Alongside the repertoire data, information on donor age, sex, ethnicity and CMV serostatus was compiled. Genome-wide SNP genotypes for about 65% of the roughly 670 donors were used in a later genetic analysis, which treated that subset as a discovery cohort. Every discovery cohort repertoire had been produced on one sequencing platform. Class I and class II HLA loci were covered by the typing at four-digit resolution. The number of typed donors differed by locus: 629-630 for A, B, C, DRB1 and DQB1; some 540 for DQA1; 606 for DPA1; and around 450 for DPB1. Five DR-DQ haplotypes were treated as single units for association and clustering because of strong linkage in the cohort. Among some 400 genotyped donors of the cohort, an average of around 250,000 unique TCR beta nucleotide sequences was sequenced per donor, of which 15% to 20% were non-productive.

The cohort comprised some 730 healthy bone marrow donors. At the time of sampling, all cohort members were nominally healthy, though unrecorded immune exposures were likely present. The donor was CMV seronegative and belonged to the group of approximately 320 seronegative cohort members. A peripheral blood sample was provided by each donor, and peripheral blood mononuclear cells were used for TCR beta sequencing. The Qiagen DNeasy Blood Extraction Kit was used to extract genomic DNA from the blood cell samples. Counted from cysteine to phenylalanine, this CDR3 has 14 amino acids. The sequence is cut down to CDR3 DNA, 42 bases in frame from base 1. The germline V gene yields SGDLS for CDR1 and YYNGEE for CDR2. V trim: 4 bases; J trim: 0 bases; unmatched bases: 4. Study-wide findings and limitations: Some IMGT-functional V segments, including TRBV6-2 and TRBV6-3, could not be distinguished by the 87-base-pair reads and were therefore excluded. An earlier analysis of approximately 500 of the donors showed that most TCR beta V segments appeared in productive rearrangements either about 87% or about 30% of the time, which broadly matched IMGT annotations. Compared with the roughly 710-donor mean, donors in an Asian-associated ancestry cluster had fewer N-insertions in productive TCRs, according to a later genetic analysis. A further reported finding was that TCR beta sequences accurately predicted the HLA-A and HLA-B alleles for most subjects in the first cohort. According to the authors, the approach could potentially be generalized to other disease states and immunological phenotypes. The cohort was sequenced for TCR beta chains only, and without alpha or paired-chain data the features that could be detected were limited. Most CMV-associated TCR beta chains appeared to be HLA-restricted in a later analysis, and the HLA associations seemed to be driven largely by CMV exposure. A few of the identified cytomegalovirus-associated TCR beta chains were confirmed in vitro to be specific for cytomegalovirus antigens. In the study, around 160 TCR beta chains were listed as associated with cytomegalovirus. Specific HLA alleles were associated with roughly 16,000 TCR beta sequences at a false discovery rate of 0.05 in a later analysis. Across donors, most TCR sequences were observed very rarely, whereas some public TCRs were present in many individuals. A later analysis found that HLA-associated TCR beta chains were more clonally expanded and had lower generation probabilities than equally common non-associated chains. Strong co-occurrence of HLA alleles, especially DR and DQ, made assigning TCR associations to individual alleles difficult. The classifier was reported to diagnose cytomegalovirus status with high specificity and sensitivity in both the original and validation cohorts. Because some donors lacked HLA typing at each locus, the association tests relied only on the typed subset. Linkage disequilibrium might explain the correlated functional status among segregating V segments, but an unknown experimental factor could not be excluded. In a later analysis, the rate of TCR association differed among HLA loci, with DRB1 alleles having the most associated TCRs and HLA-C alleles having the fewest. Sequencing depth was assumed to be roughly uniform across donors in the presence/absence analyses, though that assumption may not hold. According to a later analysis, parvovirus B19, influenza, CMV and Epstein-Barr virus appeared linked to several top co-occurrence clusters. Immune exposure information for the cohort was limited to CMV serostatus. A later genetic analysis associated a missense DCLRE1C variant with V-gene and J-gene trimming of TCR beta chains, and an independent cohort replicated the association. The sequencing pipeline was judged likely to have produced a cluster of highly shared sequence variants as a technical artifact. Because counts were too low, fewer than 20 rarely observed V segments, including chromosome 9 orphons, were excluded from the earlier analysis of fewer than 650 of the donors.

Turning to this clone: What antigen it recognizes has not been identified. Per-nucleotide qualities are absent, and no much larger clonotype sits a single base away.

To prepare the library, the immunoSEQ multiplex PCR assay was applied. A mixture of 60 forward primers for TCR Vbeta segments and 13 reverse primers for TCR Jbeta segments was used in the multiplex PCR. Amplification of the CDR3 region of rearranged TCR beta genes was performed with a multiplex PCR assay on genomic DNA. The amplified TCR beta libraries were sequenced on the Illumina HiSeq System as 87-base-pair reads. Processing in the source paper ran as follows. A later analysis tallied 75 million to 85 million unique TCR beta chains across the 666 repertoires, and approximately 11 million of those chains were shared by two or more donors. To remove PCR and sequencing errors, raw reads were error-corrected and collapsed into unique sequences using a nearest-neighbor algorithm that merged closely related sequences. V, D and J gene segments were assigned by aligning CDR3 sequences to IMGT reference sequences. Each retained sequence needed at least a six-nucleotide match to both a V gene segment and a J gene segment. Rearrangements were called productive when the CDR3 lacked stop codons and stayed in frame with V and J; all others were non-productive. CDR3 was defined according to IMGT convention as the region running from the second conserved V-encoded cysteine to the conserved J-encoded phenylalanine. The earlier analysis of about 620 of the donors excluded sequences that lacked an unambiguous match to a single V gene segment. An earlier analysis of fewer than 750 of the donors classified V segments as functional when productive rearrangements were above 56.7% and as segregating when the standard deviation between donors was above 5%. A statistical classification framework was developed to diagnose cytomegalovirus status using the catalog of TCR beta chain sequences. In a later analysis, TCR nucleotide sequences were compared against IMGT/GENE-DB human TR gene sequences so that V and J genes could be assigned. A later analysis assigned CDR3 sequences and most-parsimonious VDJ recombination scenarios with the TCRdist pipeline. A later analysis defined each TCR beta chain by its CDR3 amino acid sequence plus V-gene family, and excluded reads lacking a unique V-gene family. In a later analysis, 450 to 600 highly shared, low-generation-probability nucleotide sequences were removed to address suspected cross-contamination and a sequencing artifact. In a later analysis, a clonal expansion index for each public chain was calculated from normalized within-repertoire ranks of inferred template counts. Generation probabilities in a later analysis came from a VDJ recombination model fitted to out-of-frame rearrangements, and those results were checked against IGoR. In a later analysis, TCR-TCR, TCR-HLA and TCR-CMV co-occurrence was scored with hypergeometric tests, and a repertoire-size bias correction was applied to TCR pairs. A later analysis estimated false discovery rates by permuting HLA or CMV assignments 20 times. A later analysis grouped co-occurring TCRs with DBSCAN, adding TCRdist sequence similarity when clustering within HLA-allele-positive subsets. Repertoires with fewer than 30,000 or more than 120,000 public chains, plus five repertoires with anomalous nucleotide sharing, were excluded from co-occurrence clustering. Sourced from immuneACCESS, this table was stored by TCRdb with only in-frame sequences that have V and J called. A share of the clones is absent; for the studies checked, an unresolved V gene accounts for under half, and the remainder has no known explanation. V, J and clone size were drawn from that table, and D and trimming were deduced from the DNA. Recorded for this sample are about 35,000 clones; roughly 78% of them occurred a single time. In total, the top ten clones hold 5.5% to 7% of the sample.

The rearrangement combines TRBV9 with TRBJ2-7; 7 central nucleotides agree with TRBD2. The source of this sequence is a male donor in good health and CMV-seronegative. The material sequenced was PBMCs. CDR3 reads: CASSPGGSSYEQYF. The DNA sequence is as follows: TGTGCCAGCAGCCCGGGCGGGAGCTCCTACGAGCAGTACTTC.